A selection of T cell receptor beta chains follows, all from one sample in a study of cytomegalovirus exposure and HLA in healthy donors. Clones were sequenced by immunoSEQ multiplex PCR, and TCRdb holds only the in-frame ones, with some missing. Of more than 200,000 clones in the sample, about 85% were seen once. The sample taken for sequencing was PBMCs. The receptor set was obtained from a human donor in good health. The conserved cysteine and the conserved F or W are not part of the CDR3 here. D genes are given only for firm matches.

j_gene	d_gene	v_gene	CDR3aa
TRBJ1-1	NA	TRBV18	ASSPNTGEAF
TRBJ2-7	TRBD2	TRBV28	ASSLSVSSGRASYEQY
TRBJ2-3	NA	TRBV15	ATSTDRRGPDTQY
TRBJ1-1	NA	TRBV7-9	ASSPRTEAF
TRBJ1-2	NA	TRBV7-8	ASSLADYGYT
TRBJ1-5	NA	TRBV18	ASSPIHIGDQPQH
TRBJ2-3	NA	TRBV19	ASRVRSGDTQY
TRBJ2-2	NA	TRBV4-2	ASSQERSNTGELF
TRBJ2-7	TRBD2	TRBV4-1	ASSQTLAGESYEQY
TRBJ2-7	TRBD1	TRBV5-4	ASSLPSRTGNYEQY
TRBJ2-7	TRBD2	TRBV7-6	ASSSLAGQGEQY
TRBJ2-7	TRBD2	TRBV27	ASSLLAGLNYEQY
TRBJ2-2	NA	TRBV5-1	ASSLLGQANTGELF
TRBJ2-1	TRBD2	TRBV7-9	SSSTQPGLAGNEQF
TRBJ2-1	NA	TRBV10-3	AISGRVVNEQF
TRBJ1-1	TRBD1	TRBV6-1	ASSRQGAGTEAF
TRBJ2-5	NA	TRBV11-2	ASSQGTLKETQY
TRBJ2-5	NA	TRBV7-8	ASSLAWGSAVPFQETQY
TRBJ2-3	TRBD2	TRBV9	ASSVGGGGTDTQY
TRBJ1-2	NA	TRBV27	ATLGPGRGFYGYT
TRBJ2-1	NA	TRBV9	ASSVAPGTREEPRF
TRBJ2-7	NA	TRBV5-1	ASSSPPKGRTYEQY
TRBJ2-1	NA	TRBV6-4	ASSDSGGTSYNEQF
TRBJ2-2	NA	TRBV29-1	SVRLRGSGELF
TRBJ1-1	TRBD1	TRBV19	ASSMPTGVNTEAF